This T cell receptor (beta chain) stems from a study of blood T cell repertoires in COVID-19. Some clones are missing from TCRdb's copy, which holds only in-frame ones; the method was immunoSEQ multiplex PCR. The data contain fewer than 450,000 clones, 88% of them seen just once; the ten biggest clones take up roughly 1.9%. CDR1 is SGHVS and CDR2 is FNYEAQ in the germline V gene. V was cut by 6 bases and J by 1 base, with 10 bases left in between. This CDR3 comprises 13 residues. V and J are TRBV7-6 and TRBJ2-7; D remains unclear. This sequence originates from a woman aged 40 to 49 with acute COVID-19. Sequencing was done on a sample of PBMCs or T cells enriched from blood (not recorded which). DNA of the CDR3: TGTGCCAGCAGTTCCGGGTGGTCCTACGAGCAGTACTTC. Protein: CASSSGWSYEQYF.